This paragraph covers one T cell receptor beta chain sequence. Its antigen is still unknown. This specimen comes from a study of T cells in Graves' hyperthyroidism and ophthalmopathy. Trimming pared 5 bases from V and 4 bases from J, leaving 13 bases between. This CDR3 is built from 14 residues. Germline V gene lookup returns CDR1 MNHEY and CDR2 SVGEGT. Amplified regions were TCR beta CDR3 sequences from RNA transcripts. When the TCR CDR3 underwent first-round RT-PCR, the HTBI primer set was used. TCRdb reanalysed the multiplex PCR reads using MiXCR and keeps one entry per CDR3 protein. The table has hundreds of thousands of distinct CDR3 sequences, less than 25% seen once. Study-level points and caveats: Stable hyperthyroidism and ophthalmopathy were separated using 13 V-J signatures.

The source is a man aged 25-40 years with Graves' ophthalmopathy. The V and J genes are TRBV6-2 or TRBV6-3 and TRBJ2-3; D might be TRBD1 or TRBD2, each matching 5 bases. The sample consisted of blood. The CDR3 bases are TGTGCCAGCAGTGACTGGGACGGGGCAGATACGCAGTATTTT. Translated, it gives CASSDWDGADTQYF.